This TCR beta chain was sequenced during a study of blood T cell repertoires in COVID-19. Study-level information: PBMCs, B-cell-depleted T cells, or T cells were the source of the cDNA or gDNA that made up the material.

As processed by the authors: Estimates of nucleated cell counts were drawn from the amplification of reference gene primers. Produced via immunoSEQ multiplex PCR; TCRdb's table is partial and in-frame only. V, J and clone size are those of that table, while D and trimming were read from the DNA. The table records roughly 62,000 clones, more than 85% of them present only once. CDR1 and CDR2 (germline): SGHTA, FQGNSA. V was trimmed by 5 bases and J by 1 base, leaving 8 bases between them. The CDR3 is 13 residues long. The chain links TRBV7-2 to TRBJ2-5; no firm D call. The receptor was isolated from a human donor with active COVID-19. The donor label of this sample is uncertain. Sequencing input: peripheral blood. This CDR3 reads CASSPSFQETQYF. CDR3 bases: TGTGCCAGCAGCCCTTCTTTCCAAGAGACCCAGTACTTC.